This T cell receptor (beta chain) was captured in a study of blood T cell repertoires in COVID-19. The wider study: PBMCs, B-cell-depleted T cells, or T cells were the source of the cDNA or gDNA that made up the material.

In the original workflow: Amplification from reference gene primers served as the basis for estimated nucleated cell counts. Libraries were prepared by immunoSEQ multiplex PCR; TCRdb keeps only in-frame clonotypes and omits some of them. V, J and clone size reflect that table, while D and trimming were determined from the DNA. The sample contains about 82,000 clones, 60% to 80% of which appear only once. The length of the CDR3 is 16 residues. The V gene end was trimmed by 1 base and the J gene end by 7 bases; junction bases not matched to a gene: 8. CDR1 and CDR2 (germline): SGHAT, FQNNGV. While infection was still active, Seattle patients were enrolled and then followed longitudinally.

This clonotype was sampled from a man in his 60s with COVID-19, enrolled during active disease. The gene calls are TRBV11-2 and TRBJ2-1; 9 bases are shared with TRBD2. Sequences were obtained from peripheral blood. CDR3 amino acids: CASSLVGLAPQNEQFF. In DNA form, the CDR3 reads TGTGCCAGCAGCTTAGTGGGACTAGCCCCCCAGAATGAGCAGTTCTTC.